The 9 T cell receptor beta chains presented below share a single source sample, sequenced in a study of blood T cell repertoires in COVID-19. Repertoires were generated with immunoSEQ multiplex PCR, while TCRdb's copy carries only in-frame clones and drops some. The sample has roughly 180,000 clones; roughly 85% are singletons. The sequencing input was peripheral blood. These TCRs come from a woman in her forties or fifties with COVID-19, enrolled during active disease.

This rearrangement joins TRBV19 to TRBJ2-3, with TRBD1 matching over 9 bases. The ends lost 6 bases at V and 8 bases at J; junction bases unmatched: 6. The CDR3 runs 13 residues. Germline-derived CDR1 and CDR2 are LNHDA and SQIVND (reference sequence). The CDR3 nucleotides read TGTGCCAGTAGGGACAGGGGAACCGGTACGCAGTATTTT. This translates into CASRDRGTGTQYF.

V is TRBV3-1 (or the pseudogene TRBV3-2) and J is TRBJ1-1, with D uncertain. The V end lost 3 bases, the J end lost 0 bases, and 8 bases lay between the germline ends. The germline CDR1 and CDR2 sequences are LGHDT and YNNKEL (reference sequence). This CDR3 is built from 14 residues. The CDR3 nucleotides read TGTGCCAGCAGCCAGACGACTATGAACACTGAAGCTTTCTTT. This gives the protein CASSQTTMNTEAFF.

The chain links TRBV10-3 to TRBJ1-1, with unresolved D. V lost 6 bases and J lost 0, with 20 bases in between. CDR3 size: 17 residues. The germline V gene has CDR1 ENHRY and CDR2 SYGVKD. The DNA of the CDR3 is TGTGCCATCAGCCCCGCCCGGCAGCGAAGAATGAACACTGAAGCTTTCTTT. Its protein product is CAISPARQRRMNTEAFF.

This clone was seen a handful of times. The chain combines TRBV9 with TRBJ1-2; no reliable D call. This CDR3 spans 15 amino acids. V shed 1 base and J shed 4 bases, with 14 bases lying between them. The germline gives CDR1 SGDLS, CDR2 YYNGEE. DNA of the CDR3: TGTGCCAGCAGCGTATCGTCGACACAGAGCTATGGCTACACCTTC. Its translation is CASSVSSTQSYGYTF.

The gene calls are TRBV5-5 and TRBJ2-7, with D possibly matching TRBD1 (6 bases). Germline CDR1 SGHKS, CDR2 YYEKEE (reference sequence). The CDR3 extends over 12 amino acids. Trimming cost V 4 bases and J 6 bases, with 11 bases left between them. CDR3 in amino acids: CASSTGQFEQYF. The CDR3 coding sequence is TGTGCCAGCAGCACCGGACAGTTCGAGCAGTACTTC.

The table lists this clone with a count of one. The CDR3 DNA sequence: TGTGCCAGCAGCGGACAGGTTTCAAGGGATTATAAGGAAGCTTTCTTT. It is translated as CASSGQVSRDYKEAFF. The chain employs TRBV7-9 and TRBJ1-1; 7 nucleotides match TRBD1. Germline CDR1 reads SEHNR; CDR2 reads FQNEAQ (reference sequence). J gave up 8 bases and V 5 bases, and 17 bases lay outside the gene matches. This CDR3 is built from 16 residues.

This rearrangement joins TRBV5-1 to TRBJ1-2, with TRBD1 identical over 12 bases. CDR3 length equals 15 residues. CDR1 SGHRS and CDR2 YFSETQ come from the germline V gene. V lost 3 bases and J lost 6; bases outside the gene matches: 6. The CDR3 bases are TGCGCCAGCAGCTCCCGGGACAGGGGGCATGATGGCTACACCTTC. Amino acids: CASSSRDRGHDGYTF.

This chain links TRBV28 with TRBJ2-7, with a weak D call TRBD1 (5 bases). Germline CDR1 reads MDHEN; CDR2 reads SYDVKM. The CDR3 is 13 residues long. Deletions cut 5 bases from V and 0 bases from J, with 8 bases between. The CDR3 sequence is CASSGQSSYEQYF. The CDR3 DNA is TGTGCCAGCAGTGGACAAAGCTCCTACGAGCAGTACTTC.

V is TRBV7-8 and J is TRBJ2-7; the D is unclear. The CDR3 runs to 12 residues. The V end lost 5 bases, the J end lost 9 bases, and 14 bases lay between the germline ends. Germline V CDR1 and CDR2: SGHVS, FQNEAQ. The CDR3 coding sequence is TGTGCCAGCAGCGCAGACGGGTGGCGGCAGTACTTC. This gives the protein CASSADGWRQYF.